The sequence of this TCR beta chain was determined in a study of vaccination and CD4 T cells after COVID-19 (dated by TCRdb to about 2022). Study-wide context: Convalescent patients had a positive SARS-CoV-2 result on nasal swab PCR, and of these patients, nine had mild disease and one had severe disease. Control cultures received a CEFX viral epitope pool as the positive control, an HIV-1 Nef peptide pool as the negative control, or no peptide. In around 9 COVID-19 convalescent patients and a few infection-naive healthy vaccine recipients, researchers compared the spike-specific CD4+ TCR repertoire from before mRNA vaccination with the repertoire from after. Participants got two doses of the Pfizer-BioNTech BNT162b2 vaccine (n=8) or two doses of the Moderna mRNA-1273 vaccine (n=2). For stimulating the cultures, overlapping spike peptide pools were used, derived from SARS-CoV-2 as well as from the common cold coronaviruses HCoV-NL63, HCoV-OC43 and HCoV-229E. Post-vaccine blood samples were obtained a median of about 72 days after the second vaccine dose, with a range of about 13 to 250 days. Post-COVID blood samples were collected from convalescent patients a median of around 100 days after diagnosis, with a range of roughly 35 to 161 days. In the convalescent cohort there were six males and four females, among whom were two Hispanic individuals, seven Caucasians, two Asians and one multiracial person.

Libraries were built with PCR. DNA from cultured CD4+ T cells was subjected to TCR sequencing with the Oncomine TCR Beta short-read assay at the Johns Hopkins FTIC core. Genomic DNA was extracted from the cultured CD4+ T cells with the QIAamp micro DNA kit. Oncomine TCR Beta libraries from cultured CD4+ T cells were pooled using unique dual indexes and sequenced on an Illumina iSeq 100. As for the authors' bioinformatics: Non-productive sequences were removed, and CDR3s not starting with C, not ending with F or W, or shorter than 7 amino acids were discarded. Antigen-specific clonotypes were identified using the MANAFEST web application through comparison of peptide-stimulated wells with reference and other culture wells. Positive clones required FDR below 0.05, an odds ratio above 5, and productive frequency above 0.1% in at least two of three replicate wells. A clonotype counted as cross-reactive if it showed significant expansion both in the SARS-CoV-2 spike wells and in at least one common cold coronavirus spike condition. Similarity between CDR3 sequences was evaluated in R version 3.6.1 using Levenshtein distances (stringdist) and unrooted phylogenetic trees (ape). TCRdb cleaned the public reads at Q25 with fastp, built clones with MiXCR and kept in-frame beta chains. Duplicate CDR3 protein sequences are folded into a single record with the most common DNA and genes. The V and J calls come from TCRdb's annotation, not from the publication. Recorded for this sample are roughly 19,000 distinct CDR3 sequences; around 50% of them occurred a single time. The top ten clones comprise about 9.4% of the sample.

The treatment or condition label on this specimen signifies: approximately 9-day PBMC culture with coronavirus spike peptide pools or control peptides (ViraFEST assay). To expand antigen-specific T cells with peptide pools and then pick out the expanded clonotypes through TCR sequencing, the study relied on the ViraFEST assay. Positive SARS-CoV-2 PCR tests in the convalescent patients dated from March to December 2020, before Alpha, Beta and Delta variants emerged in the United States. Under 2.5 million PBMCs per well were cultured in IMDM with roughly 5% human AB serum and about 9.2 IU/ml IL-2, plus 10 ug/ml peptide pools. On days 3 and 7, half of the culture medium was replaced with fresh IL-2-containing medium. After about nine days of culture, CD4+ T cells were isolated by negative selection with the EasySep CD4+ T cell isolation kit. PBMCs were separated from whole blood using Ficoll-Paque Plus gradient centrifugation and then either used fresh or cryopreserved at -140C. Culture conditions were generally each tested in triplicate wells.

V lost 0 bases and J lost 4 bases, and the count of bases not matched to a germline gene is 2. Reading the germline V gene gives CDR1 MNHNS and CDR2 SASEGT. Its CDR3 holds 15 amino acids, cysteine through phenylalanine. Only the CDR3 region is kept as DNA, spanning 45 bases read in frame from base 1. This clonotype occurred a few times. Its target antigen remains unknown. No base qualities exist here, and no much larger clone lies one base off it. Overall study results and their limits: Only a relatively small number of convalescent patients were included in the study, and early timepoints following natural infection were not analyzed. In convalescent patients, nearly all vaccine-specific clones (304 of 307) were found to be mono-reactive for SARS-CoV-2 spike rather than cross-reactive with common cold coronaviruses. Although the median number of SARS-CoV-2-reactive clonotypes went up from more than 20 after infection to 35 to 40 after vaccination, the increase was not significant. Among convalescent patients, a median 86.3% of the SARS-CoV-2-reactive clones seen after vaccination appeared only after vaccination, which suggests priming specific to the vaccine.

The sample comprised CD4+ T cells from blood, cultured in vitro. The receptor comes from a human donor who had recovered from COVID-19. The rearranged chain carries TRBV6-1 and TRBJ2-3, with 9 bases aligning to TRBD2. The CDR3 region reads CASSEALAGPDTQYF. The nucleotide sequence reads TGTGCCAGCAGTGAAGCGCTAGCGGGGCCAGATACGCAGTATTTT.